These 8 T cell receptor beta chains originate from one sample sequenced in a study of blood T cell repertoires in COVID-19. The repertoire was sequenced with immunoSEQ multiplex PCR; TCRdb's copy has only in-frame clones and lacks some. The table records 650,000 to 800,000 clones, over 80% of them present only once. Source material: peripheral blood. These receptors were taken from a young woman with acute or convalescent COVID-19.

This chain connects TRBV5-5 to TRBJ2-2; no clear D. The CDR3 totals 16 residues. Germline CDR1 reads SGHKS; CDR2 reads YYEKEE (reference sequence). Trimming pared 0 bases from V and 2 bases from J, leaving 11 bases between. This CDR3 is CASSLAYLPNTGELFF. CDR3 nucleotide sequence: TGTGCCAGCAGCTTGGCCTATTTGCCCAACACCGGGGAGCTGTTTTTT.

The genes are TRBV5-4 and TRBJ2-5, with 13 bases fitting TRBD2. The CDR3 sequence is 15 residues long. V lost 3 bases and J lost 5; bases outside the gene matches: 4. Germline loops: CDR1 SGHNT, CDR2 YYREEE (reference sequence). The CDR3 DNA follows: TGTGCCAGCAGCTGGGGACTAGCGGGGCGGGAGACCCAGTACTTC. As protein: CASSWGLAGRETQYF.

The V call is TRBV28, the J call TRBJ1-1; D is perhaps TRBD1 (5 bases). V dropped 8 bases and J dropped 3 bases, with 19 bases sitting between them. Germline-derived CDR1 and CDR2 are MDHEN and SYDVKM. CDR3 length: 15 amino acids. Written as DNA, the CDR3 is TGTGCCAGCCGATCGGGCCCGGGGGGGGACACTGAAGCTTTCTTT. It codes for CASRSGPGGDTEAFF.

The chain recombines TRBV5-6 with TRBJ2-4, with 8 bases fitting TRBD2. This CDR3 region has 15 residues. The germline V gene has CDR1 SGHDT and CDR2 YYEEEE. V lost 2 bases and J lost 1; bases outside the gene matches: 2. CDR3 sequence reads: CASSLLAAAKNIQYF. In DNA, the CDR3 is TGTGCCAGCAGCTTACTAGCGGCGGCCAAAAACATTCAGTACTTC.

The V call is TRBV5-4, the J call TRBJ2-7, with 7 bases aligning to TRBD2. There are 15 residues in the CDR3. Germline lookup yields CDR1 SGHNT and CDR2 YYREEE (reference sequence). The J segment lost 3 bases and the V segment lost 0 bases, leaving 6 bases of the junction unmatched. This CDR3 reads CASSLAGGGVYEQYF. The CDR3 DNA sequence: TGTGCCAGCAGCTTGGCGGGGGGAGGCGTCTACGAGCAGTACTTC. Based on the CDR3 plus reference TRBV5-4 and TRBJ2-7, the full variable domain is ETGVTQSPTHLIKTRGQQVTLRCSSQSGHNTVSWYQQALGQGPQFIFQYYREEENGRGNFPPRFSGLQFPNYSSELNVNALELDDSALYLCASSLAGGGVYEQYFGPGTRLTVT.

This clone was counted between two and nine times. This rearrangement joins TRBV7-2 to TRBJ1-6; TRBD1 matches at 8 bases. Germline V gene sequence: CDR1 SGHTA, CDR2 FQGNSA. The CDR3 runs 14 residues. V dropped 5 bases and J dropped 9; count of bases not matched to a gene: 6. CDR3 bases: TGTGCCAGCAGCCAGGACAGGGTTTTTTCACCCCTCCACTTT. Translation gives CASSQDRVFSPLHF.

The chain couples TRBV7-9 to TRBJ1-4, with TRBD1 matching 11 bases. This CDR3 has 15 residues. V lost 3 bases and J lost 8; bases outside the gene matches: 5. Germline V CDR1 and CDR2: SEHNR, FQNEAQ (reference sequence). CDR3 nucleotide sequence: TGTGCCAGCAGCTTCTCCGGGACAGGGGGGGAAAAACTGTTTTTT. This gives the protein CASSFSGTGGEKLFF.

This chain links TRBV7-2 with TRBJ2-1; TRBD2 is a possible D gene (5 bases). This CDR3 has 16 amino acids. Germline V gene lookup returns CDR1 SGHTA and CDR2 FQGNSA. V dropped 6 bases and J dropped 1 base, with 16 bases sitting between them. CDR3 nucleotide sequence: TGTGCCAGCAGACTAGGTCCCCCGGGATCCTACAATGAGCAGTTCTTC. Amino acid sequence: CASRLGPPGSYNEQFF.